This entry is about one TCR beta chain. Its antigen target is currently unknown. Base-call qualities are not available, and no considerably larger clone is one nucleotide away. This entry is derived from a study of post-analysis software for immune sequencing data (dated by TCRdb to the mid-2010s). Context from the whole study: The recorded disease courses included relapsing-remitting, secondary progressive and progressive-relapsing multiple sclerosis, and some patients had no subtype annotation. The multiple sclerosis patient repertoires were compared with approximately 11 previously published healthy control repertoires from donors aged about 6 to 26 years. A subset of samples was prepared in parallel using single-end sample barcoding, then pooled and co-amplified after Illumina adapter ligation.

Study-wide findings and limitations: Compared with controls, multiple sclerosis patients had significantly lower normalized Chao1 diversity, a finding suggesting substantial peripheral T-cell clonal expansion. The control group was slightly older than the multiple sclerosis patient group. When samples were clustered directly using the F measure, samples prepared in the same batch co-clustered strongly, which prompted a batch-effect correction. Significantly higher frequencies in patients than in controls were found for roughly 5 TRBV segments, including TRBV5-6, TRBV5-1 and TRBV20-1.

Between the V and J ends, shortened by 4 bases and 3 bases respectively, the junction contains 16 bases. The germline V gene yields MNHEY for CDR1 and SVGAGI for CDR2. The CDR3 holds 15 amino acids from the cysteine to the phenylalanine. The retained sequence is limited to the CDR3, 45 bases, with the frame set at the first base. TCR beta repertoires were profiled from peripheral blood of 10 to 15 young patients with multiple sclerosis to demonstrate the VDJtools post-analysis software. Multiple sclerosis patients were children and adolescents aged 6 to 15 years. Receptor amplification or capture employed PCR. The sample was run on an Illumina HiSeq 2500. Unique molecular identifiers were incorporated into TCR beta cDNA libraries to reduce PCR and sequencing biases. Roughly 0.5 million cDNA molecules were obtained per 1 to 10 million input T cells, so each molecule approximated one T cell. The same protocol used for the earlier healthy control dataset was applied to prepare and sequence the patient libraries. Samples belonging to the same batch were prepared together, multiplexed and sequenced on a shared HiSeq lane. The published analysis was carried out like this. MIGEC was used to process the raw barcoded reads, and molecular identifier groups with only a single read were discarded before consensus assembly and CDR3 extraction. Clonotype tables were post-analysed with VDJtools, normalizing diversity by down-sampling all datasets to the smallest sample size. To correct batch-related cross-sample contamination, repertoire overlap clustering matched CDR3 amino acid sequences but not nucleotide sequences. Clones were called with MiXCR by TCRdb after fastp trimmed the public reads at Q25, and only in-frame beta chains were retained. One record per CDR3 amino acid sequence lists the most common genes and DNA. The V and J calls reflect TCRdb's pipeline rather than the authors' work. The sample profile shows fewer than 600,000 distinct CDR3 sequences; nearly 45% of them were found once. About 12% of the sample rests with the top ten.

Recombination joined TRBV6-5 with TRBJ2-7, with the identity of the D gene unclear. This TCR was recovered from a girl between 5 and 17 years old with multiple sclerosis. The sequenced sample was blood. The CDR3 protein is CASSSSHRTVYEQYF. The sequenced DNA is TGTGCCAGCAGTTCCTCTCACCGGACCGTCTACGAGCAGTACTTC.